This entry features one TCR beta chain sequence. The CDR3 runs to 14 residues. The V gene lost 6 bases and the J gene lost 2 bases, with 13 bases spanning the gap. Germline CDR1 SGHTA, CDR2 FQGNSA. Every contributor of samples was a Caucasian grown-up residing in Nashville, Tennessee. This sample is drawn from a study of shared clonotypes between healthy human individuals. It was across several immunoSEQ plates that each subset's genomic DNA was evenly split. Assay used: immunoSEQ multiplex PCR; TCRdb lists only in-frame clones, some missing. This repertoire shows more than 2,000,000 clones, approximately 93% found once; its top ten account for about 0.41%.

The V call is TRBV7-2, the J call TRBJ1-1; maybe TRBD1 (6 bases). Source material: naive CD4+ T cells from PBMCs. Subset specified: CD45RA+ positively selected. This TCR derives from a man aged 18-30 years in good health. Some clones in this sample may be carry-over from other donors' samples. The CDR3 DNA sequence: TGTGCCAGCAGGGTGGACAGCTTAAACACTGAAGCTTTCTTT. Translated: CASRVDSLNTEAFF.